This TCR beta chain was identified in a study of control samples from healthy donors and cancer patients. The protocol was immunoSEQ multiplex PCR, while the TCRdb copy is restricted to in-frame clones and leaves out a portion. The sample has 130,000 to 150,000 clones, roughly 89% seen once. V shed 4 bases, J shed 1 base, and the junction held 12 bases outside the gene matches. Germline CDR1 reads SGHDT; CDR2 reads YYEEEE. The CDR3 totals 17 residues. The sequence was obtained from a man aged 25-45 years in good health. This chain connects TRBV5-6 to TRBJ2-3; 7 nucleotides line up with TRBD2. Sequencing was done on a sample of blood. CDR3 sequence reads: CASSAIGGRIGTDTQYF. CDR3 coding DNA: TGTGCCAGCAGCGCGATTGGCGGGAGAATTGGCACAGATACGCAGTATTTT.